A selection of T cell receptor beta chains follows, all from one sample in a study of T cells after yellow fever vaccination. Each CDR3 protein gets one entry after TCRdb re-called the 5' RACE reads with MiXCR. Of a few hundred thousand distinct CDR3 sequences listed, approximately 18% are singletons. Sequencing was performed on PBMCs, taken before the yellow fever booster vaccination. The receptors stem from a man between 18 and 35 years old who received the YFV17D yellow fever vaccine. Both conserved end residues are part of each CDR3. A D gene is named only where the DNA matches it firmly. Only part of the rows carry a size: once, few, many, or a class if the clone is expanded.

clone size	V gene	D gene	J gene	CDR3 DNA	CDR3 protein
-	TRBV14	TRBD1	TRBJ2-7	TGTGCCAGCAGCCACGCACCGGGACAGGGCCCCTACGAGCAGTACTTC	CASSHAPGQGPYEQYF
-	TRBV12-3/TRBV12-4	TRBD1	TRBJ2-2	TGTGCCAGCAGCTTATGGAAAGGGACAGGGAACACCGGGGAGCTGTTTTTT	CASSLWKGTGNTGELFF
-	TRBV20-1	-	TRBJ2-7	TGCAGTGCTAGTCAGGGACCACTGTCGAGATACGAGCAGTACTTC	CSASQGPLSRYEQYF
-	TRBV12-3/TRBV12-4	-	TRBJ2-2	TGTGCCAGCTCAAGTGGGCGGGTTGTCACCGGGGAGCTGTTTTTT	CASSSGRVVTGELFF
many	TRBV6-5	TRBD1	TRBJ2-1	TGTGCCAGCAGCAACAGACAGGGGGTGGGCAATGAGCAGTTCTTC	CASSNRQGVGNEQFF
-	TRBV5-1	-	TRBJ2-3	TGCGCCAGCAGCTTGGCCCCTGGGGGTACGCAGTATTTT	CASSLAPGGTQYF
-	TRBV4-1	TRBD1	TRBJ1-5	TGCGCCAGCAGCCAGGGGGCAGGGGGCATGGATAGCAATCAGCCCCAGCATTTT	CASSQGAGGMDSNQPQHF
few	TRBV10-3	TRBD2	TRBJ2-1	TGTGCCATTACTAGCGGCTTCCCTCCAAATGAGCAGTTCTTC	CAITSGFPPNEQFF
few	TRBV20-1	-	TRBJ2-5	TGCAGTGCTCTGAGCGGAACCCAAGAGACCCAGTACTTC	CSALSGTQETQYF
-	TRBV3-1	TRBD1	TRBJ1-4	TGTGCCAGCAGACAGGGGGAGGGAAAACTGTTTTTT	CASRQGEGKLFF
-	TRBV27	-	TRBJ2-2	TGTGCCAGCAGTTTTGCTGGGTTCGCCGGGGAGCTGTTTTTT	CASSFAGFAGELFF
-	TRBV4-1	TRBD1	TRBJ1-6	TGCGCCAGCAGCCAGCCGGGACAGGGACCTTCACCCCTCCACTTT	CASSQPGQGPSPLHF
-	TRBV2	-	TRBJ2-2	TGTGCCAGCAAACGGGACTACACCGGGGAGCTGTTTTTT	CASKRDYTGELFF
-	TRBV2	-	TRBJ1-1	TGTGCCAGCAGTGTCCCGGGACTTTACACTGAAGCTTTCTTT	CASSVPGLYTEAFF
few	TRBV4-3	TRBD2	TRBJ2-5	TGCGCCAGCAGCCAATTCCGGTATCTAGCGGGGGGGCGAGAGACCCAGTACTTC	CASSQFRYLAGGRETQYF
-	TRBV5-1	-	TRBJ2-3	TGCGCCAGCACATCCGGGGTGATCACAGATACGCAGTATTTT	CASTSGVITDTQYF
few	TRBV5-6	TRBD1	TRBJ2-1	TGTGCCAGCAGGCAGGGGGTGGGCTACAATGAGCAGTTCTTC	CASRQGVGYNEQFF
-	TRBV9	-	TRBJ2-3	TGTGCCAGCAGCGTAGATGGGTACACTAGTTTTGGCACAGATACGCAGTATTTT	CASSVDGYTSFGTDTQYF
-	TRBV6-6	TRBD2	TRBJ2-2	TGTGCCAGCACCCACAGCGGGGGTCCGAACACCGGGGAGCTGTTTTTT	CASTHSGGPNTGELFF
-	TRBV5-5	TRBD2	TRBJ2-1	TGTGCCAGCAGCCCCGGGGGCCTAGCGGGGGTCTACAATGAGCAGTTCTTC	CASSPGGLAGVYNEQFF
-	TRBV6-5	-	TRBJ2-3	TGTGCCAGCAGTTACTCGCAAGCAGATACGCAGTATTTT	CASSYSQADTQYF
few	TRBV19	-	TRBJ2-1	TGTGCCAGTAGTAAACCCCCACTCGGGTATAGACACAATGAGCAGTTCTTC	CASSKPPLGYRHNEQFF
-	TRBV5-1	TRBD1	TRBJ1-1	TGCGCCAGCAGCATAATTCCGGGACAGGGGACTGAAGCTTTCTTT	CASSIIPGQGTEAFF
few	TRBV7-2	-	TRBJ2-1	TGTGCCAGGAAAGATGGCAATGAGCAGTTCTTC	CARKDGNEQFF
many	TRBV5-1	-	TRBJ1-1	TGCGCCAGCAGGGTCCAGGGCAACACTGAAGCTTTCTTT	CASRVQGNTEAFF
few	TRBV6-2/TRBV6-3	-	TRBJ2-1	TGTGCCAGCAGTTATCGTGTACTTCCCGTGGACAATGAGCAGTTCTTC	CASSYRVLPVDNEQFF
-	TRBV5-5	TRBD1	TRBJ1-2	TGTGCCAGCAGCGTTGGAACCGGGACAGGGCTTCCCCAAAACTATGGCTACACCTTC	CASSVGTGTGLPQNYGYTF
few	TRBV10-2	TRBD1	TRBJ1-5	TGCGCCAGCAGTGGATCGGACAGGTACTATCAGCCCCAGCATTTT	CASSGSDRYYQPQHF
many	TRBV7-2	-	TRBJ2-7	TGTGCCAGCAGCACCTTCGACAGACCCTACGAGCAGTACTTC	CASSTFDRPYEQYF
-	TRBV7-8	-	TRBJ1-1	TGTGCCAGCAGCTCCCGGTTGGGGGCGACTGAAGCTTTCTTT	CASSSRLGATEAFF
-	TRBV24-1	TRBD1	TRBJ2-1	TGTGCCACCAGTGATCCCGGGACAGGGGTTCTCAATGAGCAGTTCTTC	CATSDPGTGVLNEQFF
-	TRBV5-1	-	TRBJ2-2	TGCGCCAGCAGCTTGTCCCGAACAGGGTTCACCGGGGAGCTGTTTTTT	CASSLSRTGFTGELFF
few	TRBV5-1	TRBD1	TRBJ1-4	TGCGCCAGCAGCTGGACAGGGGACGCTGAAAAACTGTTTTTT	CASSWTGDAEKLFF
few	TRBV6-2/TRBV6-3	-	TRBJ1-5	TGTGCCAGCAGTTATCAGGGGCTAAGCAATCAGCCCCAGCATTTT	CASSYQGLSNQPQHF
-	TRBV18	TRBD1	TRBJ2-2	TGTGCCAGCTCAGAGAGACAGGGCCCGAACACCGGGGAGCTGTTTTTT	CASSERQGPNTGELFF
few	TRBV5-4	-	TRBJ1-1	TGTGCCAGCGCCCTCAAGGCAGCAGACACTGAAGCTTTCTTT	CASALKAADTEAFF
-	TRBV6-2/TRBV6-3	-	TRBJ1-5	TGTGCCAGCAGTTACAGGCTCCCAGGGGTGAATCAGCCCCAGCATTTT	CASSYRLPGVNQPQHF
few	TRBV4-3	-	TRBJ2-5	TGCGCCAGCAGCCAAGATCTAGGTCGGACCCAAGAGACCCAGTACTTC	CASSQDLGRTQETQYF
-	TRBV11-2	-	TRBJ2-3	TGTGCCAGCAGCTTCGGATACACAGATACGCAGTATTTT	CASSFGYTDTQYF
-	TRBV28	-	TRBJ1-3	TGTGCCAGCAGTTTGCCAGGGGCTTCTGGAAACACCATATATTTT	CASSLPGASGNTIYF
few	TRBV3-1	-	TRBJ1-6	TGTGCCAGCAGCCAAGGGGTGAGCTCCTATAATTCACCCCTCCACTTT	CASSQGVSSYNSPLHF
many	TRBV5-1	TRBD1	TRBJ2-7	TGCGCCAGCAGCCTGGACAGGGGAGGCCTTGGGGGGCAGTACTTC	CASSLDRGGLGGQYF
-	TRBV6-2/TRBV6-3	-	TRBJ1-6	TGTGCCAGCAGTTTCCGACGTGACAATTTCCATTCACCCCTCCACTTT	CASSFRRDNFHSPLHF
few	TRBV7-9	-	TRBJ1-1	TGTGCCAGCAGCTTAGACGATTACACTGAAGCTTTCTTT	CASSLDDYTEAFF
few	TRBV6-2/TRBV6-3	-	TRBJ2-5	TGTGCCAGCAGTTACTCGGGGATCCAAGAGACCCAGTACTTC	CASSYSGIQETQYF
-	TRBV6-5	-	TRBJ1-2	TGTGCCAGCAGTTACTCTGGGGACTATGGCTACACCTTC	CASSYSGDYGYTF
few	TRBV7-2	-	TRBJ2-1	TGTGCCAGCAGCTTATTGCGAGATCTTGAGCAGTTCTTC	CASSLLRDLEQFF
few	TRBV4-3	-	TRBJ1-1	TGCGCCAGCAGCCAAGAAAGGACCTTCGAAGCTTTCTTT	CASSQERTFEAFF
few	TRBV10-3	TRBD1	TRBJ2-3	TGTGCCATCAGGGACAGGGCGAACACAGATACGCAGTATTTT	CAIRDRANTDTQYF
few	TRBV7-9	-	TRBJ2-5	TGTGCCAGCAGGACCGGGACGGCACAAGAGACCCAGTACTTC	CASRTGTAQETQYF
-	TRBV20-1	-	TRBJ1-1	TGCAGTGCTAGAGATGGGCGGACGAACACTGAAGCTTTCTTT	CSARDGRTNTEAFF
-	TRBV13	TRBD2	TRBJ2-5	TGTGCCAGCAGCTCCAGCGGGGGACACCAAGAGACCCAGTACTTC	CASSSSGGHQETQYF
-	TRBV4-2	-	TRBJ1-5	TGTGCCAGCAGCCAAGAAAGGGCGTCCCGACAGCCCCAGCATTTT	CASSQERASRQPQHF
-	TRBV6-6	-	TRBJ2-1	TGTGCCAGCAGACCGAACTCCTACAATGAGCAGTTCTTC	CASRPNSYNEQFF